This T cell receptor beta chain was retrieved from a study of blood T cell repertoires in COVID-19. Whole-study context: Donors in the United States, Italy and Spain gave samples during acute or convalescent COVID-19. PBMCs, B-cell-depleted T cells, or T cells were the source of the cDNA or gDNA that made up the material.

The CDR3 has 14 residues. Germline CDR1 and CDR2: MNHEY and SVGAGI. The ends were cut back, 6 bases at V and 4 bases at J, with 12 bases in the middle. Produced via immunoSEQ multiplex PCR; TCRdb's table is partial and in-frame only. The table lists about 70,000 clones, 75% to 90% of them singletons. Sequenced material: peripheral blood. This receptor was obtained from a man over 45 with acute or convalescent COVID-19. This sequence joins TRBV6-5 and TRBJ2-2, with D tentatively TRBD2 (6 bases). The CDR3 sequence: CASSSNGGTGELFF. In nucleotides, the CDR3 is TGTGCCAGCAGCTCAAACGGGGGCACCGGGGAGCTGTTTTTT.